Here is one T cell receptor beta chain with its context. The data were obtained in a study of blood T cell repertoires in COVID-19. Study at large: Samples of COVID-19 (acute and convalescent) were obtained from the United States, Italy and Spain. Sample material is recorded as cDNA or gDNA derived from T cells, B-cell-depleted T cells, or PBMCs.

Original methodology: Reference gene primer amplification gave estimated nucleated cell counts. Assay: immunoSEQ multiplex PCR; the TCRdb copy retains only in-frame clones and omits some. D and trimming were read from the DNA, whereas the V and J calls and clone size are those reported in that table. The sample has tens of thousands of clones, over 80% seen once. V lost 2 bases and J 0 bases, leaving 13 bases between the germline ends. Per germline, CDR1 SGHRS and CDR2 YFSETQ. The CDR3 is 16 amino acids. The chain has TRBV5-1 and TRBJ2-3; D is possibly TRBD2 (5 bases). The receptor comes from a human donor with active COVID-19. The donor label of this sample is uncertain. The sample comprised peripheral blood. The CDR3 loop is CASSLGSVGSTDTQYF. DNA of the CDR3: TGCGCCAGCAGCTTAGGTAGCGTTGGAAGCACAGATACGCAGTATTTT.